This TCR beta chain was profiled in a study of shared clonotypes between healthy human individuals. Per germline, CDR1 SGHVS and CDR2 FQNEAQ. This CDR3 is 13 amino acids long. V was pared by 1 base and J by 6 bases, with 10 bases between. The table came from immunoSEQ multiplex PCR; TCRdb's copy has only in-frame clones and leaves some out. The table records about 1.1 million clones, around three quarters of them present only once. Sequencing input: memory CD4+ T cells from PBMCs. Stated subset: CD45RA-negative fraction. This TCR was recovered from a man younger than 35 in good health. Some clones in this sample may be carry-over from other donors' samples. This chain joins TRBV7-8 and TRBJ2-7; possible D gene TRBD1, 5 bases. CDR3 protein: CASSLGIQGEQYF. The CDR3 DNA sequence: TGTGCCAGCAGCTTAGGTATCCAGGGCGAGCAGTACTTC.